This T cell receptor (beta chain) was found in a study of response to subunit inactivated influenza vaccine. Study results and caveats: Only a handful of new T cells, the authors suggested, are recruited with each seasonal influenza vaccination.

Points on this clonotype: Antigen unknown.

TCRdb re-derived calls from the RT-PCR reads in MiXCR, one entry per CDR3 protein. The sample lists about 520,000 distinct CDR3 sequences, approximately 24% occurring once. The CDR3 spans 15 residues. The germline gives CDR1 ENHRY, CDR2 SYGVKD. Deletions cut 0 bases from V and 4 bases from J, with 10 bases between. The sequence derives from a man between 45 and 60 years old who received an inactivated influenza vaccine. V usage is TRBV10-3 and J usage is TRBJ2-1; D unresolved. This specimen consisted of CD4+ T cells sorted from PBMCs, obtained 5 days after vaccination. CDR3: CAISESVLVYNEQFF. The CDR3 region has the DNA TGTGCCATCAGTGAGTCGGTCCTAGTTTACAATGAGCAGTTCTTC.